What follows describes a single T cell receptor beta chain. This CDR3 has 12 amino acids. V was trimmed by 3 bases and J by 7 bases, leaving 9 bases between them. Germline V lookup: CDR1 MNHNS, CDR2 SASEGT. This sample was included in a study of PD-L1 blockade in urothelial cancer. Study as a whole: Once treatment had started, blood was analyzed at 3 weeks (second dose) and again at 6 weeks.

Time point described: pretreatment peripheral blood. Profiled with immunoSEQ multiplex PCR; TCRdb holds only in-frame clones, not every one. Counted here are about 80,000 clones, around 85% occurring once; the ten biggest clones make up about 6.2%. The sequence was obtained from a man aged 35 to 55 with urothelial cancer. Sample: PBMCs, taken around atezolizumab (anti-PD-L1) treatment. The chain joins TRBV6-1 to TRBJ1-2, with D tentatively TRBD1 (6 bases). CDR3 region: CASSDLRGGYTF. The DNA for the CDR3 is TGTGCCAGCAGTGACCTCAGGGGTGGCTACACCTTC.